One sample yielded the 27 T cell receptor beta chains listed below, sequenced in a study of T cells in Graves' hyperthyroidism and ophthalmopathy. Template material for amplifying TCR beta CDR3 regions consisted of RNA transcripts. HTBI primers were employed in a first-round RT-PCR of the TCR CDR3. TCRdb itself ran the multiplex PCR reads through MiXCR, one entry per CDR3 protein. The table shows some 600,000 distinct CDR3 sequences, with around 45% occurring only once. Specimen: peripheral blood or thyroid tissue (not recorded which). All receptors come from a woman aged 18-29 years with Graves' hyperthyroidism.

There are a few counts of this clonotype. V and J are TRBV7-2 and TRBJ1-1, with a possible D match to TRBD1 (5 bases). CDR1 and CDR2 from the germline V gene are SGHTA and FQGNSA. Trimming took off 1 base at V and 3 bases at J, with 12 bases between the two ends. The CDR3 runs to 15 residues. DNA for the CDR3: TGTGCCAGCAGCTTAGGAGGGGCCCGGTACACTGAAGCTTTCTTT. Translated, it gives CASSLGGARYTEAFF. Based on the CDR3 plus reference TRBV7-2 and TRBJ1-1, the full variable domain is GAGVSQSPSNKVTEKGKDVELRCDPISGHTALYWYRQSLGQGLEFLIYFQGNSAPDKSGLPSDRFSAERTGGSVSTLTIQRTQQEDSAVYLCASSLGGARYTEAFFGQGTRLTVV.

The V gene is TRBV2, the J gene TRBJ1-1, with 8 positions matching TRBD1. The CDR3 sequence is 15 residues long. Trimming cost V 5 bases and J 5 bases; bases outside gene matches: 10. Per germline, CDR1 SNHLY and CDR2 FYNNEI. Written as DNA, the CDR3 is TGTGCCAGCAGTTTATCCAGGGGGCGGGAGACTGAAGCTTTCTTT. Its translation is CASSLSRGRETEAFF.

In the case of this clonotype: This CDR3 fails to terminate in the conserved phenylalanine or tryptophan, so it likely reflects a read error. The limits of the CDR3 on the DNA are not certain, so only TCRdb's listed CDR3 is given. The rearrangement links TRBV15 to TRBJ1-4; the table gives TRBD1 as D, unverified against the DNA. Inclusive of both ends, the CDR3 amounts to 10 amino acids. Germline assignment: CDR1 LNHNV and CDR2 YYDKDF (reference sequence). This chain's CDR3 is CATSRAGNDY.

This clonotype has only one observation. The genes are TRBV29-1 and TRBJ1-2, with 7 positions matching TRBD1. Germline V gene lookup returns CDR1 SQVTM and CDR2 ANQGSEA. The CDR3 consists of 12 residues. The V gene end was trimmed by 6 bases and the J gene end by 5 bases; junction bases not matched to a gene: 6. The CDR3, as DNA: TGCAGCGTACCGGGACAGATTTATGGCTACACCTTC. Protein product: CSVPGQIYGYTF. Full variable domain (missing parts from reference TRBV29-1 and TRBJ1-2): SAVISQKPSRDICQRGTSLTIQCQVDSQVTMMFWYRQQPGQSLTLIATANQGSEATYESGFVIDKFPISRPNLTFSTLTVSNMSPEDSSIYLCSVPGQIYGYTFGSGTRLTVV.

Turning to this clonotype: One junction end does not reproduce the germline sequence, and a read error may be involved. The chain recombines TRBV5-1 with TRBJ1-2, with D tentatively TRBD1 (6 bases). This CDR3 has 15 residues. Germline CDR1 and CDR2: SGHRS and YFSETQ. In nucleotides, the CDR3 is TGTGCCAGCAGCTCCGCGGACAGAGCTAACTATGGCTACACCTTC. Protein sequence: CASSSADRANYGYTF.

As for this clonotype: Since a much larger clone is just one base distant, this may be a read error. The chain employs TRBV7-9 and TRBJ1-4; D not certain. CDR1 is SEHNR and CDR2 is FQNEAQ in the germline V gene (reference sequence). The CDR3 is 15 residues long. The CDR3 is CVSSYKRAFNEKLFF. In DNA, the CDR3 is TGTGTCAGCAGCTACAAGAGGGCCTTCAATGAAAAACTGTTTTTT.

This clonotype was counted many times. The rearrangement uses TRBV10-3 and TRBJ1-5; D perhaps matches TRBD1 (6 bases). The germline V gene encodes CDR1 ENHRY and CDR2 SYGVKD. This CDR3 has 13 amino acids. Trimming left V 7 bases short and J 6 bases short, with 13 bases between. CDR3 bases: TGTGCCATCACAGGGGCGGAGGGTCAGCCCCAGCATTTT. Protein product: CAITGAEGQPQHF.

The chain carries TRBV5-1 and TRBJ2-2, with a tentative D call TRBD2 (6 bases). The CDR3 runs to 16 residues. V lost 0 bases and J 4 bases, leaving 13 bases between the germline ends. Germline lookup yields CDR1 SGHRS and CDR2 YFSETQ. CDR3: CASSLGDWDGTGELFF. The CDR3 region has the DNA TGCGCCAGCAGCTTGGGGGACTGGGATGGCACCGGGGAGCTGTTTTTT.

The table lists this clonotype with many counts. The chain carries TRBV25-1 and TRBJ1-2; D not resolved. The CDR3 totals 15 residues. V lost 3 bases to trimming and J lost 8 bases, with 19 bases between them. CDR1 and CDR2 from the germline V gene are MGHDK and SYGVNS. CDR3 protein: CASSDPEDALPGYTF. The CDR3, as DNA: TGTGCCAGCAGTGATCCGGAGGACGCCCTCCCAGGCTACACCTTC.

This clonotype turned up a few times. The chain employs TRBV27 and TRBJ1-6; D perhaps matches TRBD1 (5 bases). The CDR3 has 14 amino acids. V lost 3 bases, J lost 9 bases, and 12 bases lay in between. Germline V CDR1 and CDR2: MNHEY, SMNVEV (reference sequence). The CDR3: CASSFGTATSPLHF. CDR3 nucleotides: TGTGCCAGCAGTTTTGGGACTGCTACTTCACCCCTCCACTTT.

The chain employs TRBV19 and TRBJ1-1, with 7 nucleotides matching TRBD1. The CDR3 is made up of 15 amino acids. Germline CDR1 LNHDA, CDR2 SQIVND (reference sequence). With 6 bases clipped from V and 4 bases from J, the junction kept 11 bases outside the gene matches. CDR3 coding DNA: TGTGCCAGTAGGCCTGGACAGGTTACCGCCACTGAAGCTTTCTTT. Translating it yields CASRPGQVTATEAFF.

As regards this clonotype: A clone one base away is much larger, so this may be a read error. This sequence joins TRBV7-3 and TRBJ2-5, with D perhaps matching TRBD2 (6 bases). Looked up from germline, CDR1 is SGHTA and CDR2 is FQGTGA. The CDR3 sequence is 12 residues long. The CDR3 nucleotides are TGTGCCAGCAGCCCAGATCGGGAGACCCTGTACTTC. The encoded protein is CASSPDRETLYF.

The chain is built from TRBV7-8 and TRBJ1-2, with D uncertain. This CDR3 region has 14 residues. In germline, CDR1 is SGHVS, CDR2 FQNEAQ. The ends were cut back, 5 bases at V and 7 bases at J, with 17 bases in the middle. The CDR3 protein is CASSLREGVIGYTF. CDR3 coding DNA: TGTGCCAGCAGCCTTCGGGAGGGTGTTATTGGCTACACCTTC.

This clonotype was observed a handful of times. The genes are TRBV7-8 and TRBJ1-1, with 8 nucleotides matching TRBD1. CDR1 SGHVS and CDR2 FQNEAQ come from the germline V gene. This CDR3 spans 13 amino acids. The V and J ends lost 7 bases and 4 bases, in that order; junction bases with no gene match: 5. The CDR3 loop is CASTTGVGTEAFF. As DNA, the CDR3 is TGTGCCAGCACGACAGGGGTGGGCACTGAAGCTTTCTTT. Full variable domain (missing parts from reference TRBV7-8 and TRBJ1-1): GAGVSQSPRYKVAKRGQDVALRCDPISGHVSLFWYQQALGQGPEFLTYFQNEAQLDKSGLPSDRFFAERPEGSVSTLKIQRTQQEDSAVYLCASTTGVGTEAFFGQGTRLTVV.

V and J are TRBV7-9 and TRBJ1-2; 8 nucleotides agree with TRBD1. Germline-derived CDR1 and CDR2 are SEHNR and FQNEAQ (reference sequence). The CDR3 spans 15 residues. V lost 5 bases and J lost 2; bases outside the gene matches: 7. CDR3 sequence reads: CASSPSDRVNYGYTF. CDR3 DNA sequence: TGTGCCAGCAGCCCCTCGGACAGGGTGAACTATGGCTACACCTTC.

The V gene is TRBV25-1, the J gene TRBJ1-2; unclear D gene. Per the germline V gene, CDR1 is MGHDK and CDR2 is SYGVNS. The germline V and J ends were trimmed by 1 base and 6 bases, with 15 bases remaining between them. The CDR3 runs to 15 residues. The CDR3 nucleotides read TGTGCCAGCAGTGAATTTGCGACGAAGGCCAATGGCTACACCTTC. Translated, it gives CASSEFATKANGYTF.

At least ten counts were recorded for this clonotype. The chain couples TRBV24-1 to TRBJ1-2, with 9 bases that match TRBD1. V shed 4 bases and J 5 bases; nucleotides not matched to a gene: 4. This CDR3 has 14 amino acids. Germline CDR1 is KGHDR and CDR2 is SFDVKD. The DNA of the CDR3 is TGTGCCACCAGTGACCCGGGACAGGGTTATGGCTACACCTTC. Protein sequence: CATSDPGQGYGYTF.

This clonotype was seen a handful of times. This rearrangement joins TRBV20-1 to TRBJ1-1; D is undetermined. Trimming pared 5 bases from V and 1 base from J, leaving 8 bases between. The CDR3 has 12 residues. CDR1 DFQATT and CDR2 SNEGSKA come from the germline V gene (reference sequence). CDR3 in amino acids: CSAPEANTEAFF. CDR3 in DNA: TGCAGTGCTCCCGAGGCGAACACTGAAGCTTTCTTT.

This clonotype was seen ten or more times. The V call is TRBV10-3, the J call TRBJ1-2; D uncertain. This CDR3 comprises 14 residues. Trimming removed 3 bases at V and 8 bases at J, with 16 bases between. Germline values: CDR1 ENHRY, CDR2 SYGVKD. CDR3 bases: TGTGCCATCAGTGACCCCGACCCCGCTCGCGGCTACACCTTC. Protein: CAISDPDPARGYTF.

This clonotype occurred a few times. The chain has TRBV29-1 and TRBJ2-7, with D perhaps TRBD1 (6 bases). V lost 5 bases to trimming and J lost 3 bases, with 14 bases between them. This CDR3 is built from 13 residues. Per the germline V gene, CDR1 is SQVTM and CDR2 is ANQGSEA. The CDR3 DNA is TGCAGCGTTTTTCAGGGACACGACTACGAGCAGTACTTC. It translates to CSVFQGHDYEQYF.

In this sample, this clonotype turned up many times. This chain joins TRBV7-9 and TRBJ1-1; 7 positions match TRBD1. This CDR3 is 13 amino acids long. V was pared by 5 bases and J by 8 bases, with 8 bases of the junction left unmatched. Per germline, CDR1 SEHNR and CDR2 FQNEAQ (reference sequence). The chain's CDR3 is CASSTGQEREAFF. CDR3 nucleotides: TGTGCCAGCAGCACTGGACAGGAACGAGAAGCTTTCTTT.

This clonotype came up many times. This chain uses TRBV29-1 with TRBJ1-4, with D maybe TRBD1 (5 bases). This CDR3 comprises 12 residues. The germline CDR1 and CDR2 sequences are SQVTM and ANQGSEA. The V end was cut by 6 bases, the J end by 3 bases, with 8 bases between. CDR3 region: CSVGDANEKLFF. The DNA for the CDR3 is TGCAGCGTGGGGGACGCTAATGAAAAACTGTTTTTT.

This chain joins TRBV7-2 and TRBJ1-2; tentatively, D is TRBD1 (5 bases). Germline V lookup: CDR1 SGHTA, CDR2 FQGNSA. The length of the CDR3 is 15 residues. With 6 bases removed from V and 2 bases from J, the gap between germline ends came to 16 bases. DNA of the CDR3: TGTGCCAGCAGGCCGAGACTGGGGCAGAACTATGGCTACACCTTC. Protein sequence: CASRPRLGQNYGYTF.

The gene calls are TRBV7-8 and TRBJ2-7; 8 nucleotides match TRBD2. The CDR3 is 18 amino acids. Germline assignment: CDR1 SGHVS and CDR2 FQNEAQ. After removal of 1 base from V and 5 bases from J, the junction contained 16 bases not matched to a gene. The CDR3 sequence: CASSLVETSDSHLHEQYF. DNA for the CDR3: TGTGCCAGCAGCTTAGTAGAGACTAGCGACTCCCATCTGCACGAGCAGTACTTC.

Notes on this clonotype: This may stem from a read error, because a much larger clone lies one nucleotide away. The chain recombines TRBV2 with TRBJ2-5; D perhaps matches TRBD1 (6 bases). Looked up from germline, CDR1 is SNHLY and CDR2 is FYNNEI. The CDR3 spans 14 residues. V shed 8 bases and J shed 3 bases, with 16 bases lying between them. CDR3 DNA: TGTGCCAGCCGCACAGGGTTCAGGAAAGAGACCCAGTACTTC. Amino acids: CASRTGFRKETQYF. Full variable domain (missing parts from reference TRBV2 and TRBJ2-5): EPEVTQTPSHQVTQMGQEVILRCVPISNHLYFYWYRQILGQKVEFLVSFYNNEISEKSEIFDDQFSVERPDGSNFTLKIRSTKLEDSAMYFCASRTGFRKETQYFGPGTRLLVL.

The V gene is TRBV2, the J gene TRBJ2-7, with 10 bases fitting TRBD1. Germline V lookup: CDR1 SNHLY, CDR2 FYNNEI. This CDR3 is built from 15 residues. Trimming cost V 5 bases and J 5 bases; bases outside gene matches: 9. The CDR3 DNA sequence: TGTGCCAGCAGTTACACACGGGACAGGGGCCACGAGCAGTACTTC. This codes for CASSYTRDRGHEQYF.

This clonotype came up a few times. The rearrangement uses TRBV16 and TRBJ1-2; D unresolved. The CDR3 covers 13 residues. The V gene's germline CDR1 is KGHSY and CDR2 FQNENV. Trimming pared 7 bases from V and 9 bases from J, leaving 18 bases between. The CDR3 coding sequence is TGTGCCAGCAACGCGGGGAGGGAGAAGAGCTACACCTTC. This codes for CASNAGREKSYTF.